This section outlines one T cell receptor beta chain sequence together with its context. No antigen is known for it. The data belong to a study of T cell repertoires in ileal Crohn's disease. Turning to the study itself: Surgery for a complication: stricturing in 61%, penetrating in around 39%. About half of patients got postoperative therapy: ten or so thiopurines, under 20 anti-TNF. General study findings and limits: Mucosal expansions were suggested to be mainly CD8 T cells.

The protocol was immunoSEQ multiplex PCR, while the TCRdb copy is restricted to in-frame clones and leaves out a portion. The table records about 13,000 clones, roughly 80% of them present only once. With 7 bases removed from V and 5 bases from J, the gap between germline ends came to 14 bases. The CDR3 totals 12 residues. Germline V gene sequence: CDR1 SQVTM, CDR2 ANQGSEA. The sequenced material came from ileal tissue. The chain carries TRBV29-1 and TRBJ1-2, with D possibly being TRBD1 (6 bases). The TCR sequence derives from an adult with Crohn's disease. The CDR3 DNA reads as TGCAGCGCCGAACGGCAGGGGTATGGCTACACCTTC. Its translation: CSAERQGYGYTF.